The T cell receptor (beta chain) under discussion was sequenced for a study of blood T cells in healthy people across ages. Study-wide results and caveats: Greater diversity and more naive CD4+ cells were seen in long-lived donors than in aged donors.

J gave up 1 base and V 0 bases, and 6 bases lay outside the gene matches. The CDR3 is 16 amino acids. The V gene's germline CDR1 is SGDLS and CDR2 YYNGEE. The second PCR ran roughly 6 to 12 cycles with a sample-barcoded 5' primer and J-beta primers. A 12-random-nucleotide template-switch adaptor tagged each cDNA molecule. No fewer than 2.5 million CDR3-containing paired-end reads came from each sample. TCRdb processed the 5' RACE reads anew with MiXCR; each CDR3 protein has one entry. The sample contains some 1 million distinct CDR3 sequences, 35% to 55% of which appear only once. Concerning this clonotype itself: Its antigen is not known.

The sequence was collected from a woman in her sixties or seventies in good health. Sequencing was performed on blood. The genes are TRBV9 and TRBJ2-5; 7 bases are a match to TRBD2. The CDR3 nucleotides read TGTGCCAGCAGCGTAGGGGGGTCTAGCGGCCAAGAGACCCAGTACTTC. This codes for CASSVGGSSGQETQYF.